The 3 T cell receptor beta chains in this list originate from one sample, sequenced in a study of T-cell memory formation after mild COVID-19. A single record per CDR3 protein comes from TCRdb applying MiXCR to the 5' RACE reads. The profile shows 390,000 or so distinct CDR3 sequences, about 16% of them singletons. Sequencing input: PBMCs or a T cell subset sorted from them (not recorded which). The receptors stem from a man younger than 35 who had mild COVID-19 (a few samples of this study predate the infection). Cell type and time point are not known.

The chain links TRBV6-5 to TRBJ2-5; tentative D call: TRBD1 (6 bases). The V end lost 2 bases, the J end lost 7 bases, and 14 bases lay between the germline ends. This CDR3 region has 14 residues. The germline V gene encodes CDR1 MNHEY and CDR2 SVGAGI. The CDR3 reads CASSYQTGIRTQYF. The CDR3 DNA reads TGTGCCAGCAGTTACCAGACAGGAATCCGGACCCAGTACTTC.

This clonotype was counted only a few times. This chain connects TRBV4-2 to TRBJ1-2; D gene unclear. The CDR3 totals 15 residues. In germline, CDR1 is LGHNA, CDR2 YNFKEQ. Trimming removed 0 bases from V and 8 bases from J, with 16 bases in between. CDR3 protein: CASSQDRPTAGGYTF. CDR3 bases: TGTGCCAGCAGCCAAGATAGGCCTACAGCCGGAGGCTACACCTTC.

V is TRBV12-3 or TRBV12-4 and J is TRBJ2-2; D gene uncertain. V gave up 8 bases and J gave up 6 bases, with 10 bases separating them. The CDR3 extends over 12 amino acids. As DNA, the CDR3 is TGTGCCAGCTGGGTCATCGCCGGGGAGCTGTTTTTT. Its translation: CASWVIAGELFF.